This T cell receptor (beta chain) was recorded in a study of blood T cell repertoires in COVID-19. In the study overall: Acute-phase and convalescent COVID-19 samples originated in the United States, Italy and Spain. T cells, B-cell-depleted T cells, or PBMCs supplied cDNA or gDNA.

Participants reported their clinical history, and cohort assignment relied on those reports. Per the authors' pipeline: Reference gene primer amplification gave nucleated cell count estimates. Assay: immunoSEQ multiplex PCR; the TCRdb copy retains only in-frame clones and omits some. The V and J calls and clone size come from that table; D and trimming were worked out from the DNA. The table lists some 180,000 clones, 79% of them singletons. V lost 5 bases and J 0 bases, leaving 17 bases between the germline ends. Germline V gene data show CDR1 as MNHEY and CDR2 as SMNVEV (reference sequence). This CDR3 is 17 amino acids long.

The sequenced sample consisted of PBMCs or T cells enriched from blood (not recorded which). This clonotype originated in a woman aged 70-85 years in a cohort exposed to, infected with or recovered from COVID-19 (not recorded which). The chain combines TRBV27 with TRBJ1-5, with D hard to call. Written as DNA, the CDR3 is TGTGCCAGCAGTCCGTGGAGTGGGTATGATAGCAATCAGCCCCAGCATTTT. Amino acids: CASSPWSGYDSNQPQHF.